A single sample is the source of the 19 T cell receptor beta chains below, sequenced in a study of shared clonotypes between healthy human individuals. Method: immunoSEQ multiplex PCR; TCRdb's copy keeps in-frame clones and lacks some. The sample consists of roughly 1,000,000 clones, about 84% of them appearing once. The source material was memory CD4+ T cells from PBMCs. The sample's subset: CD45RA-negative fraction. Receptors were obtained from a man between 18 and 29 years old in good health. Some clones in this sample may be carry-over from other donors' samples.

The CDR3 region has the DNA TGTGCCAGCAGCTTGGAGGTGCGCACAGATACGCAGTATTTT. Its translation is CASSLEVRTDTQYF. The V call is TRBV5-6, the J call TRBJ2-3; D call uncertain. Germline V gene lookup returns CDR1 SGHDT and CDR2 YYEEEE. V was trimmed by 0 bases and J by 1 base, leaving 6 bases between them. This CDR3 contains 14 residues. The full variable domain, rest sourced from reference TRBV5-6 and TRBJ2-3, is DAGVTQSPTHLIKTRGQQVTLRCSPKSGHDTVSWYQQALGQGPQFIFQYYEEEERQRGNFPDRFSGHQFPNYSSELNVNALLLGDSALYLCASSLEVRTDTQYFGPGTRLTVL.

The rearrangement links TRBV28 to TRBJ2-7; no clear D. The CDR3 is made up of 15 amino acids. With 7 bases removed from V and 4 bases from J, the gap between germline ends came to 20 bases. Germline lookup yields CDR1 MDHEN and CDR2 SYDVKM. CDR3 coding DNA: TGTGCCAGCACCCTTAGTGGGTCCTTAGGGTACGAGCAGTACTTC. It codes for CASTLSGSLGYEQYF.

V and J are TRBV7-2 and TRBJ2-7, with 7 nucleotides matching TRBD1. Germline loops: CDR1 SGHTA, CDR2 FQGNSA. CDR3 length equals 15 residues. V dropped 5 bases and J dropped 4; count of bases not matched to a gene: 11. The CDR3 protein is CASSPARQGWYEQYF. CDR3 DNA: TGTGCCAGCAGCCCAGCCAGACAGGGATGGTACGAGCAGTACTTC.

CDR3 residues: CASSLAGGFSEQFF. Here the CDR3 DNA reads TGTGCCAGCAGTTTAGCGGGAGGTTTCAGTGAGCAGTTCTTC. The chain recombines TRBV28 with TRBJ2-1; 8 bases match TRBD2. Germline V gene sequence: CDR1 MDHEN, CDR2 SYDVKM. There are 14 residues in the CDR3. With 2 bases clipped from V and 9 bases from J, the junction kept 6 bases outside the gene matches.

The chain links TRBV6-6 to TRBJ2-5; D is ambiguous. Germline CDR1 MNHNY, CDR2 SVGAGI (reference sequence). The CDR3 extends over 16 amino acids. V gave up 4 bases and J gave up 4 bases, with 19 bases separating them. The CDR3 region is CASSSSPGLGGETQYF. For the CDR3, the DNA is TGTGCCAGCAGTTCCTCCCCCGGTCTGGGTGGAGAGACCCAGTACTTC.

V is TRBV29-1 and J is TRBJ2-4; D is unresolved. Trimming cost V 2 bases and J 0 bases, with 5 bases left between them. CDR3 length equals 13 residues. Germline lookup yields CDR1 SQVTM and CDR2 ANQGSEA. Written as DNA, the CDR3 is TGCAGCGTTGAATCCTTAGCCAAAAACATTCAGTACTTC. Its translation: CSVESLAKNIQYF.

The count of this clone is one. The gene calls are TRBV4-2 and TRBJ2-1; 10 bases fit TRBD2. The V segment lost 3 bases and the J segment 6 bases; nucleotides outside the gene matches: 14. From germline, CDR1 is LGHNA and CDR2 YNFKEQ. This CDR3 region has 18 residues. The CDR3, as DNA: TGTGCCAGCAGCCACAGTCCTATTACTAGCGGGATCTTCAATGAGCAGTTCTTC. Amino acids: CASSHSPITSGIFNEQFF.

The chain carries TRBV4-3 and TRBJ2-1, with 9 nucleotides matching TRBD2. The CDR3 runs to 13 residues. The germline CDR1 and CDR2 sequences are LGHNA and YSLEER. V dropped 8 bases and J dropped 3; count of bases not matched to a gene: 2. CDR3 DNA sequence: TGCGCCAGCGGCGGGAGGGTCTACAATGAGCAGTTCTTC. Translating it yields CASGGRVYNEQFF.

Concerning this clone: As the CDR3 is not closed by the conserved phenylalanine or tryptophan, this likely results from a read error. No DNA is shown, since the ends of the CDR3 on it are uncertain; the CDR3 is the one TCRdb lists. The chain carries TRBV27 and TRBJ2-7. CDR1 and CDR2 from the germline V gene are MNHEY and SMNVEV (reference sequence). Counting both end residues, the CDR3 totals 16 amino acids. CDR3 in amino acids: CASSLSRRLQGYERYL.

V gene TRBV18 combines with J gene TRBJ2-1; D could derive from TRBD1 or TRBD2 (5 bases each). CDR1 and CDR2 (germline): KGHSH, LQKENI. V lost 0 bases and J lost 0, with 6 bases in between. CDR3 length: 15 amino acids. The CDR3 nucleotides read TGTGCCAGCTCACCACCAGGGACCTCCTACAATGAGCAGTTCTTC. The encoded protein is CASSPPGTSYNEQFF.

For this clone: Likely a read error: the CDR3 ends without its conserved phenylalanine or tryptophan. The chain has TRBV28 and TRBJ1-2, with D maybe TRBD1 (5 bases). The V gene's germline CDR1 is MDHEN and CDR2 SYDVKM. The V gene lost 5 bases and the J gene lost 5 bases, with 15 bases spanning the gap. The CDR3 runs to 14 residues. CDR3 in amino acids: CASSPGPWGYGYTL. In DNA, the CDR3 is TGTGCCAGCAGTCCTGGACCATGGGGGTATGGCTACACCCTC.

The chain has TRBV11-3 and TRBJ2-5, with 7 positions matching TRBD1. Trimming at V came to 5 bases and at J to 5 bases, leaving 8 bases not matched to a gene. CDR1 SGHNT and CDR2 YENEEA come from the germline V gene. This CDR3 is built from 14 residues. DNA for the CDR3: TGTGCCAGCAGCGGCCGACAGGGTTCGGAGACCCAGTACTTC. Amino acids: CASSGRQGSETQYF. The whole variable domain, filled in from reference TRBV11-3 and TRBJ2-5, reads EAGVVQSPRYKIIEKKQPVAFWCNPISGHNTLYWYLQNLGQGPELLIRYENEEAVDDSQLPKDRFSAERLKGVDSTLKIQPAELGDSAVYLCASSGRQGSETQYFGPGTRLLVL.

V usage is TRBV28 and J usage is TRBJ1-5; D remains unclear. The V end lost 2 bases, the J end lost 0 bases, and 8 bases lay between the germline ends. This CDR3 region has 15 residues. CDR1 and CDR2 (germline): MDHEN, SYDVKM. In DNA, the CDR3 is TGTGCCAGCAGTTTACCCCCGGGTAGCAATCAGCCCCAGCATTTT. Encoded protein: CASSLPPGSNQPQHF.

The genes are TRBV5-1 and TRBJ2-5; tentatively, D is TRBD1 (6 bases). The CDR3 contains 16 residues. Trimming pared 2 bases from V and 5 bases from J, leaving 19 bases between. Per germline, CDR1 SGHRS and CDR2 YFSETQ. CDR3 bases: TGCGCCAGCAGCTTCGCAAGGAACAGGGAAGGGGAGACCCAGTACTTC. Translating it yields CASSFARNREGETQYF.

J is TRBJ2-7 and V is TRBV9; 9 bases align to TRBD1. CDR3 length: 12 residues. The V and J ends lost 3 bases and 10 bases, in that order; junction bases with no gene match: 5. The germline gives CDR1 SGDLS, CDR2 YYNGEE. CDR3 DNA sequence: TGTGCCAGCAGCGGAATACAGGGGGCACAGTACTTC. As protein: CASSGIQGAQYF.

The V and J genes are TRBV28 and TRBJ1-5; D is undetermined. V was trimmed by 8 bases and J by 0 bases, leaving 5 bases between them. This CDR3 has 12 residues. Germline-derived CDR1 and CDR2 are MDHEN and SYDVKM. The CDR3 loop is CASQSSNQPQHF. Here the CDR3 DNA reads TGTGCCAGCCAATCTAGCAATCAGCCCCAGCATTTT.

The V gene is TRBV27, the J gene TRBJ1-1; a possible D gene is TRBD1 (6 bases). Trimming shortened V by 10 bases and J by 8 bases, and 14 bases separated the two germline ends. Germline assignment: CDR1 MNHEY and CDR2 SMNVEV (reference sequence). The CDR3 covers 11 residues. Here the CDR3 reads CATATRGEAFF. The CDR3 DNA sequence: TGTGCCACCGCGACCAGGGGCGAAGCTTTCTTT.

The V gene is TRBV18, the J gene TRBJ1-5, with TRBD1 as a possible D gene (5 bases). Trimming took 5 bases from V and 1 from J, leaving 9 bases between them. This CDR3 contains 14 residues. The germline V gene encodes CDR1 KGHSH and CDR2 LQKENI. CDR3 nucleotide sequence: TGTGCCAGCTCAACCCGACAGAGCAATCAGCCCCAGCATTTT. Translating gives CASSTRQSNQPQHF.

The V gene is TRBV9, the J gene TRBJ2-7; the match to TRBD2 covers 9 bases. CDR1 is SGDLS and CDR2 is YYNGEE in the germline V gene. This CDR3 is 17 amino acids long. With V trimmed by 0 bases and J by 3 bases, 10 bases remained unmatched. The CDR3 protein is CASSVATTAGGIYEQYF. CDR3 DNA sequence: TGTGCCAGCAGCGTAGCTACGACGGCGGGAGGGATCTACGAGCAGTACTTC.